The next 11 T cell receptor beta chains were all read from a single sample in a study of T cells in Graves' hyperthyroidism and ophthalmopathy. Researchers amplified the TCR beta CDR3 regions from RNA transcripts. The primer set for the first-round RT-PCR of the TCR CDR3 was HTBI. From the multiplex PCR reads, TCRdb called clonotypes with MiXCR, one entry per CDR3 protein. The profile covers about 400,000 distinct CDR3 sequences, with 20% to 25% appearing a single time and roughly 70% taken by the ten largest. Sequenced material: blood. All receptors derive from a man over 45 with Graves' hyperthyroidism.

Ten or more counts support this clonotype. The chain links TRBV14 to TRBJ1-1; D uncertain. There are 12 residues in the CDR3. V was cut by 2 bases and J by 10 bases, with 11 bases left in between. Germline V gene sequence: CDR1 SGHDN, CDR2 FVKESK. Here the CDR3 DNA reads TGTGCCAGCAGCCAACCAAGTAATAGAGCTTTCTTT. Translation: CASSQPSNRAFF.

The chain has TRBV7-7 and TRBJ1-1; D is undetermined. The CDR3 length is 14 residues. Germline V CDR1 and CDR2: SSHAT, FNYEAQ (reference sequence). V shed 4 bases and J shed 1 base, with 10 bases lying between them. CDR3 region: CASSSSLGNTEAFF. CDR3 bases: TGTGCCAGCAGCTCTAGTCTTGGGAACACTGAAGCTTTCTTT. The whole variable domain, filled in from reference TRBV7-7 and TRBJ1-1, reads GAGVSQSPRYKVTKRGQDVTLRCDPISSHATLYWYQQALGQGPEFLTYFNYEAQPDKSGLPSDRFSAERPEGSISTLTIQRTEQRDSAMYRCASSSSLGNTEAFFGQGTRLTVV.

The chain couples TRBV20-1 to TRBJ1-6; maybe TRBD1 (5 bases). The germline gives CDR1 DFQATT, CDR2 SNEGSKA (reference sequence). The CDR3 runs 17 residues. The ends were cut back, 0 bases at V and 8 bases at J, with 20 bases in the middle. The CDR3 DNA reads as TGCAGTGCTAGAGATCGATCCCGCGGGGACTCATATTCACCCCTCCACTTT. This translates into CSARDRSRGDSYSPLHF.

The chain combines TRBV20-1 with TRBJ2-5; D ambiguous. CDR1 and CDR2 (germline): DFQATT, SNEGSKA (reference sequence). The CDR3 length is 13 residues. V was shortened by 3 bases and J by 4 bases, with 12 bases between the two germline ends. CDR3 amino acids: CSASGIGGETQYF. CDR3 DNA: TGCAGTGCTAGTGGGATCGGCGGAGAGACCCAGTACTTC.

In this sample, this clonotype turned up many times. The V gene is TRBV5-1, the J gene TRBJ1-4, with 7 bases that match TRBD1. V shed 4 bases and J 2 bases; nucleotides not matched to a gene: 5. Germline CDR1 reads SGHRS; CDR2 reads YFSETQ. This CDR3 region has 15 residues. The CDR3 here is CASSVQGMTNEKLFF. The CDR3, as DNA: TGCGCCAGCAGCGTACAGGGGATGACTAATGAAAAACTGTTTTTT.

This clonotype was detected many times. The chain combines TRBV7-6 with TRBJ2-3; a possible D gene is TRBD2 (6 bases). Trimming removed 0 bases from V and 2 bases from J, with 18 bases in between. The CDR3 loop spans 18 amino acids. From germline, CDR1 is SGHVS and CDR2 FNYEAQ. CDR3 nucleotide sequence: TGTGCCAGCAGCTTAGCGACTGGACTAACCCAAATCACAGATACGCAGTATTTT. Its protein is CASSLATGLTQITDTQYF.

The chain combines TRBV20-1 with TRBJ2-2; TRBD2 might be the D (5 bases). V was cut by 5 bases and J by 3 bases, with 19 bases left in between. This CDR3 is 16 amino acids long. CDR1 and CDR2 from the germline V gene are DFQATT and SNEGSKA (reference sequence). Written as DNA, the CDR3 is TGCAGTGCTCCCGCCCCCGGGAATATGTACACCGGGGAGCTGTTTTTT. Encoded protein: CSAPAPGNMYTGELFF.

The J gene is TRBJ2-1, the V gene TRBV20-1, with 15 nucleotides matching TRBD2. With 0 bases clipped from V and 7 bases from J, the junction kept 4 bases outside the gene matches. Germline CDR1 reads DFQATT; CDR2 reads SNEGSKA (reference sequence). The CDR3 has 16 residues. CDR3 nucleotide sequence: TGCAGTGCTAGAGATCCGGGGACTAGCGGGAGGAATGAGCAGTTCTTC. Translated: CSARDPGTSGRNEQFF.

In its sample, this clonotype was seen a few times. The rearrangement links TRBV6-1 to TRBJ2-1; D is ambiguous. This CDR3 comprises 13 residues. V was clipped by 1 base and J by 7 bases, with 8 bases between them. CDR1 and CDR2 from the germline V gene are MNHNS and SASEGT. The CDR3: CASSEVAWNEQFF. CDR3 coding DNA: TGTGCCAGCAGTGAAGTTGCGTGGAATGAGCAGTTCTTC.

The chain employs TRBV6-5 and TRBJ2-7, with TRBD2 matching over 10 bases. The CDR3 consists of 19 residues. V shed 4 bases, J shed 1 base, and the junction held 16 bases outside the gene matches. Germline assignment: CDR1 MNHEY and CDR2 SVGAGI. This CDR3 reads CASSFLLISGRIWSYEQYF. Written as DNA, the CDR3 is TGTGCCAGCAGTTTCCTCCTTATTAGCGGGAGGATCTGGTCCTACGAGCAGTACTTC.

This clonotype was counted many times. This chain connects TRBV28 to TRBJ2-7; the match to TRBD1 covers 11 bases. This CDR3 is 15 amino acids long. The ends lost 4 bases at V and 4 bases at J; junction bases unmatched: 6. CDR1 and CDR2 (germline): MDHEN, SYDVKM. This CDR3 reads CASSSPGQGDYEQYF. The CDR3 DNA follows: TGTGCCAGCAGTTCTCCGGGACAGGGGGATTACGAGCAGTACTTC.